This T cell receptor beta chain derives from a study of blood T cell repertoires in COVID-19. Study summary: The cDNA or gDNA used as material had been derived from T cells, B-cell-depleted T cells, or PBMCs.

Using immunoSEQ multiplex PCR, the repertoire was profiled, and TCRdb retains in-frame clones only, with some absent. The table has some 86,000 clones, roughly 84% seen once; the top ten hold about 14%. The CDR3 is 16 residues long. The trim removed 3 bases at V and 0 bases at J, leaving 5 bases unmatched. Germline assignment: CDR1 SGDLS and CDR2 YYNGEE. The count of this clone is one. The origin of this receptor is a woman in her seventies with acute or convalescent COVID-19. The sample was peripheral blood. The V call is TRBV9, the J call TRBJ2-2; TRBD1 matches 7 bases. The DNA for the CDR3 is TGTGCCAGCAGCGCCAGACAGGGCTCGAACACCGGGGAGCTGTTTTTT. It specifies CASSARQGSNTGELFF.